The T cell receptor beta chain under discussion was sequenced for a study of human T cells and chemical hapten exposure. Blood, whole and unfractionated, served as the source for total RNA extraction. V lost 2 bases and J lost 1, with 8 bases in between. CDR1 ENHRY and CDR2 SYGVKD come from the germline V gene. The CDR3 covers 15 residues. This clonotype appeared once. In TCRdb, the 5' RACE reads were re-called with MiXCR into one record per CDR3 protein. The sample lists tens of thousands of distinct CDR3 sequences, roughly 7.7% seen once, with approximately 2.1% in the top ten. The TCR was taken from a male donor in good health. The rearrangement links TRBV10-3 to TRBJ2-2; possibly TRBD1 for D (5 bases). The CDR3 DNA reads TGTGCCATCAGTGAGGGCAGGGAGAACACCGGGGAGCTGTTTTTT. This encodes CAISEGRENTGELFF.